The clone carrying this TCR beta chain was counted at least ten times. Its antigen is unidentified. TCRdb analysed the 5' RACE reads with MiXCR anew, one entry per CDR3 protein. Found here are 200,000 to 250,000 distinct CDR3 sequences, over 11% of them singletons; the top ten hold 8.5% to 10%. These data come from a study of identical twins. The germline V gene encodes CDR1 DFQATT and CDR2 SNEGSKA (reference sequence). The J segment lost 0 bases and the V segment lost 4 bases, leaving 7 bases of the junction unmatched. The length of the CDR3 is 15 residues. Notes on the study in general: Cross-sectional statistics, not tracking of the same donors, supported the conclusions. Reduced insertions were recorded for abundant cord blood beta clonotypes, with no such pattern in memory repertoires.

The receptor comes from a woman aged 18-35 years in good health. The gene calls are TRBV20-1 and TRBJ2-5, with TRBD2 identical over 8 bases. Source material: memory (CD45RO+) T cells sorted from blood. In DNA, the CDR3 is TGCAGTGCTATCCTCTTGACTAGCGACCAAGAGACCCAGTACTTC. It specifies CSAILLTSDQETQYF.